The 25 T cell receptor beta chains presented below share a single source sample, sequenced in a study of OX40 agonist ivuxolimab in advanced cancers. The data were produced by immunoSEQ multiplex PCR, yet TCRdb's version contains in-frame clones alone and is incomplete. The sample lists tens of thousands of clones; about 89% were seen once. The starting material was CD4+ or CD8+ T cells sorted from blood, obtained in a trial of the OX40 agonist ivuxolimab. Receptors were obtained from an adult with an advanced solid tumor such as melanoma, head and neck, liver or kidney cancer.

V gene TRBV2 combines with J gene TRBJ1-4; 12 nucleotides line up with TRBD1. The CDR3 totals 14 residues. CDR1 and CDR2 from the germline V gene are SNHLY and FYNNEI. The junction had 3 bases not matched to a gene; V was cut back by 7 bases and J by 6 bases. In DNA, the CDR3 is TGTGCCAGCAAAGGGGACAGGGGGCATGAAAAACTGTTTTTT. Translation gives CASKGDRGHEKLFF.

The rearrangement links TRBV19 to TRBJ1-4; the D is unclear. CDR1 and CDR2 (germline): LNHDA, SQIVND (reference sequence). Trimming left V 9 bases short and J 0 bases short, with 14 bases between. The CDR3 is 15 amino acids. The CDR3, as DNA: TGTGCCAGCCGGGGAGGGAGTGCAACTAATGAAAAACTGTTTTTT. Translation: CASRGGSATNEKLFF. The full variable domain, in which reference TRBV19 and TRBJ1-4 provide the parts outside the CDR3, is DGGITQSPKYLFRKEGQNVTLSCEQNLNHDAMYWYRQDPGQGLRLIYYSQIVNDFQKGDIAEGYSVSREKKESFPLTVTSAQKNPTAFYLCASRGGSATNEKLFFGSGTQLSVL.

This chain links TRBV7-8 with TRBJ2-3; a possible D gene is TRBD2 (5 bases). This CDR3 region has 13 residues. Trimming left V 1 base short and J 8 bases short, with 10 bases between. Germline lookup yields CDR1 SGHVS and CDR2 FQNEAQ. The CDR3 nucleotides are TGTGCCAGCAGCTTAGGAAGCGGCGGTACGCAGTATTTT. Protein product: CASSLGSGGTQYF.

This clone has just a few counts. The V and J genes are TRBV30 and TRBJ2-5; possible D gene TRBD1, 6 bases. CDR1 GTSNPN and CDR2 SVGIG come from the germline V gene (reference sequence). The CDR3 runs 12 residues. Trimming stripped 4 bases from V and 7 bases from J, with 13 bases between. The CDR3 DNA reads TGTGCCTGGACCCTGGGGGCCGGGACCCAGTACTTC. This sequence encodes CAWTLGAGTQYF.

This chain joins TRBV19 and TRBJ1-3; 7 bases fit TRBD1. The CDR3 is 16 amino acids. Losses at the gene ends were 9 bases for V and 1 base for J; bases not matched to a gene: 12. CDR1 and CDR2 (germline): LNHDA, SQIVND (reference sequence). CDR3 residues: CASTSSNRGSGNTIYF. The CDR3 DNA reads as TGTGCCAGCACTTCTTCAAACAGGGGTTCTGGAAACACCATATATTTT.

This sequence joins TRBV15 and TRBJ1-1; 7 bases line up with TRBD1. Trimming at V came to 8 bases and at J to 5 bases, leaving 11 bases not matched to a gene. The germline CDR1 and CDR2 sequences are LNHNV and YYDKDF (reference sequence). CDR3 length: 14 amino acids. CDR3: CATAQRGRVTEAFF. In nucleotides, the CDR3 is TGTGCCACCGCTCAGAGGGGGCGTGTGACTGAAGCTTTCTTT.

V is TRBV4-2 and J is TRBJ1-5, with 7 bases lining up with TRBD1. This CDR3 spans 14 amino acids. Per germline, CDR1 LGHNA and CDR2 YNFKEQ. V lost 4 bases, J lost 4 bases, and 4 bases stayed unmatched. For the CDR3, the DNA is TGTGCCAGCAGCCTTGGGACAGCTAATCAGCCCCAGCATTTT. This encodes CASSLGTANQPQHF.

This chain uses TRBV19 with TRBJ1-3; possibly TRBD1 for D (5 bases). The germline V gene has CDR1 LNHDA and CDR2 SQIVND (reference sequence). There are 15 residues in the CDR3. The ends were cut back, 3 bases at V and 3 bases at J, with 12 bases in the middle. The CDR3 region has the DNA TGTGCCAGTAGTATTACGGGGGAAGGTGGAAACACCATATATTTT. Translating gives CASSITGEGGNTIYF. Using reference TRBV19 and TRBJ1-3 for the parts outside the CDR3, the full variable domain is DGGITQSPKYLFRKEGQNVTLSCEQNLNHDAMYWYRQDPGQGLRLIYYSQIVNDFQKGDIAEGYSVSREKKESFPLTVTSAQKNPTAFYLCASSITGEGGNTIYFGEGSWLTVV.

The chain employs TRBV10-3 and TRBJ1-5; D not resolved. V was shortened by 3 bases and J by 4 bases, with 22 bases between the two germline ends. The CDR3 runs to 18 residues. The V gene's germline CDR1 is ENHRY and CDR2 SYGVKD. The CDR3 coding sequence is TGTGCCATCAGTGAATACCCCCGAGACGGGGTTCAAAATCAGCCCCAGCATTTT. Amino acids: CAISEYPRDGVQNQPQHF.

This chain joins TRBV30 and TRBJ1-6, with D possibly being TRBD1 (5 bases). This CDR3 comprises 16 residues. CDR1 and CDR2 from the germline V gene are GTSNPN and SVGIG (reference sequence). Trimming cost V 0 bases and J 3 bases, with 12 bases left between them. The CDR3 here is CAWSVGGTYYNSPLHF. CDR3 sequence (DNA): TGTGCCTGGAGTGTCGGTGGGACTTACTATAATTCACCCCTCCACTTT.

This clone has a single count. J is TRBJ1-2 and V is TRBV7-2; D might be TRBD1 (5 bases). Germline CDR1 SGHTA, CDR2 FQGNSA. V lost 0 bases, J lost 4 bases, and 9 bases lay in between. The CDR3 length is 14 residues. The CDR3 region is CASSLAGGTYGYTF. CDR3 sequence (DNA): TGTGCCAGCAGCTTAGCGGGCGGGACCTATGGCTACACCTTC. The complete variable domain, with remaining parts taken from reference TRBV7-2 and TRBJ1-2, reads GAGVSQSPSNKVTEKGKDVELRCDPISGHTALYWYRQSLGQGLEFLIYFQGNSAPDKSGLPSDRFSAERTGGSVSTLTIQRTQQEDSAVYLCASSLAGGTYGYTFGSGTRLTVV.

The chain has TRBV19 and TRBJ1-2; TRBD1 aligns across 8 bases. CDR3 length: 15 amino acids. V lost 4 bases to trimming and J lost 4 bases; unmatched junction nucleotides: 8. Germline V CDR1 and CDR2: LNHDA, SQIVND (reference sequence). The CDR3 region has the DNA TGTGCCAGTAGTAAGGACAGGGTTCTACCCTATGGCTACACCTTC. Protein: CASSKDRVLPYGYTF.

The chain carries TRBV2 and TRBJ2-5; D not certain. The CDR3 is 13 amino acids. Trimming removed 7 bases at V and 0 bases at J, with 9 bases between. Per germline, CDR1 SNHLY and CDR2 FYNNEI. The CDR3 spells CASMVLNQETQYF. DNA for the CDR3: TGTGCCAGCATGGTTTTGAACCAAGAGACCCAGTACTTC.

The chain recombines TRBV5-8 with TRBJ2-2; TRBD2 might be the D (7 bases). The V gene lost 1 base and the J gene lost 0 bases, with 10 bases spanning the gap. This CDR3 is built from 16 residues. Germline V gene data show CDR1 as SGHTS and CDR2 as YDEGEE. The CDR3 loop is CASSLWGGPNTGELFF. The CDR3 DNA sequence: TGTGCCAGCAGCTTGTGGGGGGGGCCGAACACCGGGGAGCTGTTTTTT.

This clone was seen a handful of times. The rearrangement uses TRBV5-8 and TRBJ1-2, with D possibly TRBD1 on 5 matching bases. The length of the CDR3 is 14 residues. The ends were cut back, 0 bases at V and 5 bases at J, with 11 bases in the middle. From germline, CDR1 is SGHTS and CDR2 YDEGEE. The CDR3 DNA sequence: TGTGCCAGCAGCTTGGGAGGGGCTGGATATGGCTACACCTTC. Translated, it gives CASSLGGAGYGYTF.

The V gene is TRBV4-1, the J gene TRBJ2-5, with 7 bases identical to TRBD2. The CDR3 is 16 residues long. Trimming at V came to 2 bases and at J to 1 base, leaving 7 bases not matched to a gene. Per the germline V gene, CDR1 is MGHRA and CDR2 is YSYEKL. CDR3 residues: CASSQSGASSQETQYF. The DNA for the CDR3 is TGCGCCAGCAGCCAAAGCGGGGCTAGCAGCCAAGAGACCCAGTACTTC.

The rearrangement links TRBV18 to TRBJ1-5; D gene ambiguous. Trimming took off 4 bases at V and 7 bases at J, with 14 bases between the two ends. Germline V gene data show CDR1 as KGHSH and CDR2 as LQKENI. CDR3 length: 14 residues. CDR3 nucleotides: TGTGCCAGCTCACAGAATAGGGATAAGCAGCCCCAGCATTTT. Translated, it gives CASSQNRDKQPQHF. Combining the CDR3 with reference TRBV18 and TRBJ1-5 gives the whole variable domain NAGVMQNPRHLVRRRGQEARLRCSPMKGHSHVYWYRQLPEEGLKFMVYLQKENIIDESGMPKERFSAEFPKEGPSILRIQQVVRGDSAAYFCASSQNRDKQPQHFGDGTRLSIL.

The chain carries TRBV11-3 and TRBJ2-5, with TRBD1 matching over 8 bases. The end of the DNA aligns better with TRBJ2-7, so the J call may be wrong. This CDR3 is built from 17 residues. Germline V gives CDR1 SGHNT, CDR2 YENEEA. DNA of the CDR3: TGTGCCAGCAGCCCGGACGCCCTGACAGGGGCTTTCTACGAGCAGTACTTC. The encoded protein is CASSPDALTGAFYEQYF.

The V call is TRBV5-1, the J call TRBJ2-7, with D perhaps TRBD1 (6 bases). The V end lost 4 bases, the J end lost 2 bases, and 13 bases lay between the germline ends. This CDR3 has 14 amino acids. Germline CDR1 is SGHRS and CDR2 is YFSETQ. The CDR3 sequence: CASSLTQGPYEQYF. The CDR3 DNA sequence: TGCGCCAGCAGCCTTACACAGGGCCCCTACGAGCAGTACTTC.

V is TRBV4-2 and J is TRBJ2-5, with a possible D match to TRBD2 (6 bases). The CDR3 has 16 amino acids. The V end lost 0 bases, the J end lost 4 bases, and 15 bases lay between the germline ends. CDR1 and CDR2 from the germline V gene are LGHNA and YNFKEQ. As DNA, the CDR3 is TGTGCCAGCAGCCAAGAGGGGGGTTACCTCGGAGAGACCCAGTACTTC. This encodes CASSQEGGYLGETQYF.

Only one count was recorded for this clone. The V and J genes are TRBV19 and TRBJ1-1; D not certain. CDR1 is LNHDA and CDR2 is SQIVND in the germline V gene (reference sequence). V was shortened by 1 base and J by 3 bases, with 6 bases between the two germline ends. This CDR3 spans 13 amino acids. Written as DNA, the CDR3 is TGTGCCAGTAGTATAGCGAGGGACACTGAAGCTTTCTTT. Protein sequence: CASSIARDTEAFF.

The CDR3 protein is CASSQERAAGNTIYF. The CDR3 nucleotides read TGTGCCAGCAGCCAAGAAAGGGCAGCTGGAAACACCATATATTTT. The chain uses TRBV4-2 and TRBJ1-3; no definite D call. This CDR3 region has 15 residues. With 0 bases removed from V and 2 bases from J, the gap between germline ends came to 8 bases. CDR1 and CDR2 (germline): LGHNA, YNFKEQ.

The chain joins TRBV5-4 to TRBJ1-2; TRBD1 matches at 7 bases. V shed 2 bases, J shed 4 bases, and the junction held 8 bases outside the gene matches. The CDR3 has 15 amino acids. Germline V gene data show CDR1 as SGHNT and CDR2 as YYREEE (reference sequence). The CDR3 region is CASSFNRDSLYGYTF. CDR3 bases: TGTGCCAGCAGCTTTAACCGGGACAGCCTCTATGGCTACACCTTC.

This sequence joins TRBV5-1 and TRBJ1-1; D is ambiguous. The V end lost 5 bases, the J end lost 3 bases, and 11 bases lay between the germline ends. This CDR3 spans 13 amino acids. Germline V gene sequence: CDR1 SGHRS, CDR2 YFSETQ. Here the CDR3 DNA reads TGCGCCAGCAGAGATCAGGCGGACACTGAAGCTTTCTTT. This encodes CASRDQADTEAFF.

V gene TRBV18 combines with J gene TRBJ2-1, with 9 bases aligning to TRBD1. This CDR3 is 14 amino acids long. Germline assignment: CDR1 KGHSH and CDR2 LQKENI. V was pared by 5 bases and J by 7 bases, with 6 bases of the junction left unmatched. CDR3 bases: TGTGCCAGCTCAGCAGGGACAGGGACAAATGAGCAGTTCTTC. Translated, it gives CASSAGTGTNEQFF. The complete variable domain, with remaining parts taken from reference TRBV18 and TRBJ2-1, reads NAGVMQNPRHLVRRRGQEARLRCSPMKGHSHVYWYRQLPEEGLKFMVYLQKENIIDESGMPKERFSAEFPKEGPSILRIQQVVRGDSAAYFCASSAGTGTNEQFFGPGTRLTVL.